This T cell receptor (beta chain) stems from a study of blood T cells in healthy people across ages. Total RNA extraction produced at least 5.5 micrograms (per sample) for the study. The second PCR ran roughly 7 to 11 cycles with a sample-barcoded 5' primer and J-beta primers. MiXCR, applied by TCRdb to the 5' RACE reads, yields one record per CDR3 protein. The sample has around 670,000 distinct CDR3 sequences, about 30% seen once. This clonotype was found many times. V was shortened by 1 base and J by 5 bases, with 11 bases between the two germline ends. There are 14 residues in the CDR3. Sequenced input: blood. The chain carries TRBV12-3 or TRBV12-4 and TRBJ1-1; D is ambiguous. The sequence was obtained from a woman of 80 years or more in good health. CDR3 nucleotides: TGTGCCAGCAGTTTAGGGCAGGAGGGTACTGAAGCTTTCTTT. This gives the protein CASSLGQEGTEAFF.